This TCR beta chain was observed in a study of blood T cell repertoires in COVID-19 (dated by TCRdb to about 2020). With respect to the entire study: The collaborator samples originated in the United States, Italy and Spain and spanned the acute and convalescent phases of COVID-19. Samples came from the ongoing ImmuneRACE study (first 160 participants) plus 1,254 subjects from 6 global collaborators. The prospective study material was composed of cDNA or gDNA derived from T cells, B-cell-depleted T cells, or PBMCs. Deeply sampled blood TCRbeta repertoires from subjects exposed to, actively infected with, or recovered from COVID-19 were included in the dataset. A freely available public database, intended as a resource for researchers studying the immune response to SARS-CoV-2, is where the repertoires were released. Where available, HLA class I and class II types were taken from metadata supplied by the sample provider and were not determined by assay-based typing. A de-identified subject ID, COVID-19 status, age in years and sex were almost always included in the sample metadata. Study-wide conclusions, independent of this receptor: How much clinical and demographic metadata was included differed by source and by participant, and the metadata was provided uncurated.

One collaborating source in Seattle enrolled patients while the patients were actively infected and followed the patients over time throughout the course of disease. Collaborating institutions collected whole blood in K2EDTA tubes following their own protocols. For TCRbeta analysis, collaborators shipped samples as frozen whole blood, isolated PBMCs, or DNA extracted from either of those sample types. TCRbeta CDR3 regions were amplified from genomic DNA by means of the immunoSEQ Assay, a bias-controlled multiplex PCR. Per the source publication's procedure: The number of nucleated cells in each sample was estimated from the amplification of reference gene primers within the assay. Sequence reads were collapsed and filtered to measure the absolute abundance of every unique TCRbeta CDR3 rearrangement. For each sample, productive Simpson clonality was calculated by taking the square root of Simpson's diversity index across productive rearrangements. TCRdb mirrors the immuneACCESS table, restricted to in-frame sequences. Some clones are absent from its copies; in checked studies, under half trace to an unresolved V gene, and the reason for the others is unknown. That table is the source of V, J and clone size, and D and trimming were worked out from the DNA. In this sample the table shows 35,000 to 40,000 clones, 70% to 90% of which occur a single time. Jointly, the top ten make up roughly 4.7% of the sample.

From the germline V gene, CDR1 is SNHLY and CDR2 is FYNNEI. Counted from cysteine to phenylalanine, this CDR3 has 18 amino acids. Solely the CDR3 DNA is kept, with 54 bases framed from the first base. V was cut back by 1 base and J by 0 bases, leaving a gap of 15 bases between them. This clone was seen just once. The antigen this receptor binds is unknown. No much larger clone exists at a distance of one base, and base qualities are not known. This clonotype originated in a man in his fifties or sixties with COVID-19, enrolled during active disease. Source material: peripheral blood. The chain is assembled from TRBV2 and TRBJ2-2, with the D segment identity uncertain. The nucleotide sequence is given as TGTGCCAGCAGTGAAGGACTTCCCCTTGTAGCGAACACCGGGGAGCTGTTTTTT. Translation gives CASSEGLPLVANTGELFF.